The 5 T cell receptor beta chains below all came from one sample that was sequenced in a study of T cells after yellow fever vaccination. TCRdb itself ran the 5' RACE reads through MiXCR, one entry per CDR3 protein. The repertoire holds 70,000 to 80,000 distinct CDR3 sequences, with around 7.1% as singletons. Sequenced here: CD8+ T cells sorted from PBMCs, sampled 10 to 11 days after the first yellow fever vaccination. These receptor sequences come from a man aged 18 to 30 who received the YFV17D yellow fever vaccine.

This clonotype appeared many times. CDR3 residues: CASSVRGEANTGELFF. For the CDR3, the DNA is TGTGCCAGCAGCGTACGTGGGGAAGCCAACACCGGGGAGCTGTTTTTT. This rearrangement joins TRBV9 to TRBJ2-2; unclear D gene. This CDR3 contains 16 residues. Trimming took off 1 base at V and 2 bases at J, with 12 bases between the two ends. Germline V gene sequence: CDR1 SGDLS, CDR2 YYNGEE.

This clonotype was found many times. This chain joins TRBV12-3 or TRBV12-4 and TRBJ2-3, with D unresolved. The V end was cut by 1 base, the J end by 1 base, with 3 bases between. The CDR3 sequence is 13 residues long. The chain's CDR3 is CASSLGRTDTQYF. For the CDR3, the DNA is TGTGCCAGCAGTTTAGGGCGCACAGATACGCAGTATTTT.

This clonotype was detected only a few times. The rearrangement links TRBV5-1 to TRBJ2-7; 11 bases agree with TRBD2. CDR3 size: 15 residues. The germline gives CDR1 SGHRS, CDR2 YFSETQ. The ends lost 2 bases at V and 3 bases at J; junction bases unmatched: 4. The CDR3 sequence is CASSFSGGAHYEQYF. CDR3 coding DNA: TGCGCCAGCAGCTTTAGCGGGGGGGCCCACTACGAGCAGTACTTC. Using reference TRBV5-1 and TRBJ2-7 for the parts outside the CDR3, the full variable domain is KAGVTQTPRYLIKTRGQQVTLSCSPISGHRSVSWYQQTPGQGLQFLFEYFSETQRNKGNFPGRFSGRQFSNSRSEMNVSTLELGDSALYLCASSFSGGAHYEQYFGPGTRLTVT.

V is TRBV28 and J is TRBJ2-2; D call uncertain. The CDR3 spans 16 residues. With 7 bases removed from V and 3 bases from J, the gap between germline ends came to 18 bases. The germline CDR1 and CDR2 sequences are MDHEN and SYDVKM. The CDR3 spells CASTHHSLQYTGELFF. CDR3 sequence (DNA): TGTGCCAGCACTCACCATTCCCTCCAGTACACCGGGGAGCTGTTTTTT.

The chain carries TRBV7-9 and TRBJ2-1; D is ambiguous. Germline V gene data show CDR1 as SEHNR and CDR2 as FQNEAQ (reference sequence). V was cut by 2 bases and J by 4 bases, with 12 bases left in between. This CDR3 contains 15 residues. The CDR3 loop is CASSLIRAPYNEQFF. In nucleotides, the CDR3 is TGTGCCAGCAGCTTAATCCGGGCACCATACAATGAGCAGTTCTTC.